These 2 T cell receptor beta chains were all obtained from the same sample, sequenced in a study of human CD8 memory T cell subsets. It was UMI-labeled 5' RACE by which the TCR beta libraries were made. TCRdb re-called the 5' RACE reads; every CDR3 protein appears as one record, without DNA. The sample totals 9,000 to 10,000 distinct CDR3 sequences. The specimen was CD8+ T cells from PBMCs. The receptors shown here come from a human donor in good health.

This chain uses TRBV15 with TRBJ2-1; TCRdb gives TRBD2 as the D gene, but with no DNA this cannot be confirmed. Germline assignment: CDR1 LNHNV and CDR2 YYDKDF (reference sequence). The CDR3 sequence is 16 residues long. The CDR3: CATSRDRREGNNEQFF.

The genes are TRBV3-1 and TRBJ1-2. Germline V CDR1 and CDR2: LGHDT, YNNKEL (reference sequence). The CDR3 totals 13 residues. CDR3 amino acids: CASSPGHGYGYTF.